This T cell receptor (beta chain) emerged from a study of spatial heterogeneity in lung cancer. Notes on the study in general: The number of expanded tumor alpha and beta chains correlated with mutation number.

TCRdb re-called the 5' RACE reads through MiXCR, storing one row per CDR3 protein. In the table there are roughly 18,000 distinct CDR3 sequences, roughly 7% of which are singletons. This clonotype was seen repeatedly, ten times or more. Antigen: not known. Indicated time point: sample taken at primary tumor resection. Unsorted whole RNA samples from tumor, nontumor lung or frozen PBMC were sequenced. The receptor comes from a female donor with early-stage non-small cell lung cancer. Source: lung tumor tissue, taken at surgery.

The DNA for the CDR3 is TGTGCCAGCAGCCCCCAGGGGGGGAGCTACGAGCAGTACTTC. Amino acid sequence: CASSPQGGSYEQYF. The gene calls are TRBV9 and TRBJ2-7, with D tentatively TRBD1 or TRBD2 (7 bases each). With 4 bases removed from V and 3 bases from J, the gap between germline ends came to 14 bases. The CDR3 covers 14 residues. Per germline, CDR1 SGDLS and CDR2 YYNGEE.